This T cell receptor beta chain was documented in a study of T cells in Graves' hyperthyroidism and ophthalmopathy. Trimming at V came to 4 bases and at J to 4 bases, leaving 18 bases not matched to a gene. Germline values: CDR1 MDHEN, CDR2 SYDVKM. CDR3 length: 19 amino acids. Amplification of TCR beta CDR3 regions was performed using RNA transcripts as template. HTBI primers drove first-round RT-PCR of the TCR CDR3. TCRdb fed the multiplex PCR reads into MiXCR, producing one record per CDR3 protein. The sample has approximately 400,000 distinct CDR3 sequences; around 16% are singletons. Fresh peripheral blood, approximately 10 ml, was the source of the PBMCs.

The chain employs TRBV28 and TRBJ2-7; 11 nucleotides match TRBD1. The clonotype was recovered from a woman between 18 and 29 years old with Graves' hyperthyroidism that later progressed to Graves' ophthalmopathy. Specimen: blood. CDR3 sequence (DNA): TGTGCCAGCAGTTCTACGGACAGGGGGCGAGGAGGAGGGGATTACGAGCAGTACTTC. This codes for CASSSTDRGRGGGDYEQYF.